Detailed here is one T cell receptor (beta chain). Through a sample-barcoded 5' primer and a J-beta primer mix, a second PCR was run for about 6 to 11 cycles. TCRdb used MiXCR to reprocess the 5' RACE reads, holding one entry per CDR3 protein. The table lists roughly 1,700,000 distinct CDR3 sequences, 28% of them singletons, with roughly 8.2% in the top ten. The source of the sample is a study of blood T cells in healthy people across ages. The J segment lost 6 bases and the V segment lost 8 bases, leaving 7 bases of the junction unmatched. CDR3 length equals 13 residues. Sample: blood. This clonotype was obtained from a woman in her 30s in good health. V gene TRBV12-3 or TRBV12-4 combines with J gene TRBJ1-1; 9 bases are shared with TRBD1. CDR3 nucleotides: TGTGCCAGCTCGGGACAGGGTTTGGCTGAAGCTTTCTTT. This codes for CASSGQGLAEAFF.